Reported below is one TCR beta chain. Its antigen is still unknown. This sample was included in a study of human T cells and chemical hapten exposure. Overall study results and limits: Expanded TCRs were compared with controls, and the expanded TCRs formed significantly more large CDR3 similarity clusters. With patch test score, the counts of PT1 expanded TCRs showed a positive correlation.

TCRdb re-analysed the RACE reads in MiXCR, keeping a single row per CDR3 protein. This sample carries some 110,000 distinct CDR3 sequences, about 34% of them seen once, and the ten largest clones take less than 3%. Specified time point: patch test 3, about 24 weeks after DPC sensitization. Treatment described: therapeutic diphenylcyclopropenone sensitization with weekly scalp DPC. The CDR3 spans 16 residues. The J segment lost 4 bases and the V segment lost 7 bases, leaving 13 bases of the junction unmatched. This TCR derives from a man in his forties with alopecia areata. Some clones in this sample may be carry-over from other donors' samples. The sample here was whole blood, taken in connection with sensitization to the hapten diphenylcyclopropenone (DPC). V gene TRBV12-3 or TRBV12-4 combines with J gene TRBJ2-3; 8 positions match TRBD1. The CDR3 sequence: CASTPGILTGADTQYF. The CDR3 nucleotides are TGTGCCAGCACCCCGGGAATTTTGACAGGGGCAGATACGCAGTATTTT.